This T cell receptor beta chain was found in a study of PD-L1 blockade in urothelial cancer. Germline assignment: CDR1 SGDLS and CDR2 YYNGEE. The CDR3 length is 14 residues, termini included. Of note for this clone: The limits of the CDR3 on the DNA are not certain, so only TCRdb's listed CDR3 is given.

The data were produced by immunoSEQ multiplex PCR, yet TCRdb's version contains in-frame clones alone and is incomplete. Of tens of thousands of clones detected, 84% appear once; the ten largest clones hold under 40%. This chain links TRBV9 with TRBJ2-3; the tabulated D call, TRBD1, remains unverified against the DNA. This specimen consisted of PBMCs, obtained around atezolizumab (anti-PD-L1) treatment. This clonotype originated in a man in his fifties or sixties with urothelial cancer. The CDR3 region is CASSVAPGTGGNYF.